A selection of T cell receptor beta chains follows, all from one sample in a study of shared clonotypes between healthy human individuals. The method was immunoSEQ multiplex PCR; TCRdb's version includes in-frame clones alone and lacks a portion of them. The table lists fewer than 550,000 clones, over 60% of them singletons. The source material was PBMCs. These receptor sequences come from a woman in her 40s in good health. Some clones in this sample may be carry-over from other donors' samples. Each CDR3 is given with its conserved first and last residue. D genes are given only for firm matches. Clone size is given for some rows only: seen once, a few or many times, or a class if the clone is expanded.

v_call: TRBV5-1; j_call: TRBJ2-7; d_call: TRBD1; clone_size: .; cdr3_aa: CASSSGQGASYEQYF; cdr3_nt: TGCGCCAGCAGCTCGGGACAGGGGGCTTCCTACGAGCAGTACTTC
v_call: TRBV19; j_call: TRBJ1-1; d_call: .; clone_size: .; cdr3_aa: CASSIDRKAAEAFF; cdr3_nt: TGTGCCAGTAGTATAGACCGGAAGGCCGCTGAAGCTTTCTTT
v_call: TRBV27; j_call: TRBJ2-1; d_call: .; clone_size: once; cdr3_aa: CASVKYNEQFF; cdr3_nt: TGTGCCAGCGTAAAGTACAATGAGCAGTTCTTC
v_call: TRBV6-4; j_call: TRBJ2-1; d_call: TRBD2; clone_size: .; cdr3_aa: CASSEAGTSGSYEQFF; cdr3_nt: TGTGCCAGCAGTGAGGCCGGGACTAGCGGGAGCTATGAGCAGTTCTTC
v_call: TRBV4-1; j_call: TRBJ1-1; d_call: .; clone_size: .; cdr3_aa: CASSHRQLNTEAFF; cdr3_nt: TGCGCCAGCAGCCACCGACAGTTGAACACTGAAGCTTTCTTT
v_call: TRBV28; j_call: TRBJ1-5; d_call: .; clone_size: .; cdr3_aa: CASSEQQGTPQHF; cdr3_nt: TGTGCCAGCAGTGAACAGCAGGGGACCCCCCAGCATTTT
v_call: TRBV18; j_call: TRBJ2-1; d_call: .; clone_size: once; cdr3_aa: CASSPGTHSSYNEQFF; cdr3_nt: TGTGCCAGCTCACCTGGGACTCATAGCTCCTACAATGAGCAGTTCTTC
v_call: TRBV10-3; j_call: TRBJ2-7; d_call: .; clone_size: once; cdr3_aa: CAISTGDSYEQYF; cdr3_nt: TGTGCCATCAGCACAGGTGACTCCTACGAGCAGTACTTC
v_call: TRBV7-3; j_call: TRBJ2-3; d_call: TRBD2; clone_size: few; cdr3_aa: CASSSGLAADTQYF; cdr3_nt: TGTGCCAGCAGCTCTGGACTAGCTGCCGATACGCAGTATTTT
v_call: TRBV27; j_call: TRBJ2-7; d_call: TRBD1; clone_size: few; cdr3_aa: CASSLSRTGDSSYEQYF; cdr3_nt: TGTGCCAGCAGTTTATCCAGGACAGGCGATAGCTCCTACGAGCAGTACTTC
v_call: TRBV10-3; j_call: TRBJ2-2; d_call: TRBD2; clone_size: few; cdr3_aa: CAISPGLAGTGELFF; cdr3_nt: TGTGCCATCAGCCCGGGACTAGCGGGAACCGGGGAGCTGTTTTTT
v_call: TRBV25-1; j_call: TRBJ2-7; d_call: TRBD1; clone_size: .; cdr3_aa: CASSDQDRESYEQYF; cdr3_nt: TGTGCCAGCAGTGACCAAGACAGGGAGTCCTACGAGCAGTACTTC
v_call: TRBV2; j_call: TRBJ2-3; d_call: .; clone_size: .; cdr3_aa: CASTGGADTQYF; cdr3_nt: TGTGCCAGCACAGGGGGGGCAGATACGCAGTATTTT
v_call: TRBV29-1; j_call: TRBJ2-1; d_call: .; clone_size: .; cdr3_aa: CSVLGGNYNEQFF; cdr3_nt: TGCAGCGTTTTGGGCGGGAACTACAATGAGCAGTTCTTC
v_call: TRBV5-1; j_call: TRBJ2-1; d_call: .; clone_size: .; cdr3_aa: CASRGSLGGNEQFF; cdr3_nt: TGCGCCAGCAGAGGAAGCCTTGGGGGCAATGAGCAGTTCTTC
v_call: TRBV11-2; j_call: TRBJ2-2; d_call: .; clone_size: .; cdr3_aa: CASSFGTGRTGELFF; cdr3_nt: TGTGCCAGCAGCTTCGGGACGGGGCGCACCGGGGAGCTGTTTTTT
v_call: TRBV10-3; j_call: TRBJ2-3; d_call: TRBD2; clone_size: .; cdr3_aa: CAISVGGSNTDTQYF; cdr3_nt: TGTGCCATCAGTGTGGGGGGGTCAAACACAGATACGCAGTATTTT
v_call: TRBV4-2; j_call: TRBJ2-1; d_call: TRBD2; clone_size: .; cdr3_aa: CASSQAGLAGHNEQFF; cdr3_nt: TGTGCCAGCAGCCAAGCGGGACTAGCGGGCCACAATGAGCAGTTCTTC
v_call: TRBV7-6; j_call: TRBJ2-1; d_call: TRBD2; clone_size: once; cdr3_aa: CASSTLAGAVEQFF; cdr3_nt: TGTGCCAGCAGCACGCTAGCGGGAGCGGTTGAGCAGTTCTTC
v_call: TRBV15; j_call: TRBJ1-1; d_call: .; clone_size: .; cdr3_aa: CATSRETGEAFF; cdr3_nt: TGTGCCACCAGCAGAGAAACAGGGGAAGCTTTCTTT
v_call: TRBV7-2; j_call: TRBJ1-4; d_call: .; clone_size: .; cdr3_aa: CASSLGLSAGSNEKLFF; cdr3_nt: TGTGCCAGCAGCTTAGGTCTTTCGGCGGGATCGAATGAAAAACTGTTTTTT
v_call: TRBV19; j_call: TRBJ2-7; d_call: TRBD2; clone_size: .; cdr3_aa: CASSSTGGAYEQYF; cdr3_nt: TGTGCCAGTAGCTCAACCGGGGGGGCCTACGAGCAGTACTTC
v_call: TRBV10-1; j_call: TRBJ2-3; d_call: TRBD2; clone_size: .; cdr3_aa: CASSESGLAGKGDTQYF; cdr3_nt: TGCGCCAGCAGTGAGTCGGGACTAGCGGGAAAAGGGGATACGCAGTATTTT
v_call: TRBV6-6; j_call: TRBJ1-5; d_call: .; clone_size: few; cdr3_aa: CASSYGGYSNQPQHF; cdr3_nt: TGTGCCAGCAGTTACGGGGGCTATAGCAATCAGCCCCAGCATTTT
v_call: TRBV30; j_call: TRBJ1-5; d_call: .; clone_size: once; cdr3_aa: CAWSPGVTDNQPQHF; cdr3_nt: TGTGCCTGGAGTCCCGGGGTAACGGACAATCAGCCCCAGCATTTT
v_call: TRBV28; j_call: TRBJ2-4; d_call: .; clone_size: .; cdr3_aa: CASSLWTGTEIGSKNIQYF; cdr3_nt: TGTGCCAGCAGTTTATGGACCGGGACGGAGATCGGGAGCAAAAACATTCAGTACTTC
v_call: TRBV28; j_call: TRBJ2-3; d_call: .; clone_size: .; cdr3_aa: CASSSFHTQYF; cdr3_nt: TGTGCCAGCAGCTCTTTTCATACGCAGTATTTT
v_call: TRBV2; j_call: TRBJ2-7; d_call: .; clone_size: few; cdr3_aa: CASREEGEQYF; cdr3_nt: TGTGCCAGCAGGGAAGAGGGCGAGCAGTACTTC
v_call: TRBV10-3; j_call: TRBJ2-3; d_call: .; clone_size: few; cdr3_aa: CAISESSEPSTDTQYF; cdr3_nt: TGTGCCATCAGTGAGTCAAGCGAACCTAGCACAGATACGCAGTATTTT
v_call: TRBV18; j_call: TRBJ2-1; d_call: TRBD2; clone_size: .; cdr3_aa: CASSNLGTSGGNEQFF; cdr3_nt: TGTGCCAGCTCCAACCTCGGGACTAGCGGGGGGAATGAGCAGTTCTTC
v_call: TRBV30; j_call: TRBJ1-2; d_call: TRBD1; clone_size: .; cdr3_aa: CAWSRDRGHGYTF; cdr3_nt: TGTGCCTGGAGCCGGGACAGGGGGCATGGCTACACCTTC
v_call: TRBV9; j_call: TRBJ2-1; d_call: TRBD2; clone_size: .; cdr3_aa: CASSEPRTSTGNEQFF; cdr3_nt: TGTGCCAGCAGCGAGCCACGGACTAGCACCGGCAATGAGCAGTTCTTC
v_call: TRBV5-1; j_call: TRBJ2-3; d_call: .; clone_size: .; cdr3_aa: CASSLGGTDTQYF; cdr3_nt: TGCGCCAGCAGCTTGGGAGGTACAGATACGCAGTATTTT
v_call: TRBV14; j_call: TRBJ2-7; d_call: TRBD2; clone_size: .; cdr3_aa: CASSPYRASGTYEQYF; cdr3_nt: TGTGCCAGCAGCCCTTATCGGGCTAGCGGAACTTACGAGCAGTACTTC
v_call: TRBV7-3; j_call: TRBJ1-5; d_call: TRBD1; clone_size: few; cdr3_aa: CASSSGQEGTQHF; cdr3_nt: TGTGCCAGCAGCTCCGGACAGGAAGGGACCCAGCATTTT
v_call: TRBV7-2; j_call: TRBJ2-3; d_call: TRBD2; clone_size: many; cdr3_aa: CASYLAGFPPDTQYF; cdr3_nt: TGTGCCAGCTATCTAGCGGGTTTCCCCCCAGATACGCAGTATTTT
v_call: TRBV29-1; j_call: TRBJ2-7; d_call: TRBD1; clone_size: .; cdr3_aa: CSFKDRGRVSYEQYF; cdr3_nt: TGCAGCTTCAAGGACAGGGGGCGCGTTTCCTACGAGCAGTACTTC
v_call: TRBV30; j_call: TRBJ2-7; d_call: .; clone_size: .; cdr3_aa: CAWSRQGLTYEQYF; cdr3_nt: TGTGCCTGGAGTAGACAGGGACTAACCTACGAGCAGTACTTC
v_call: TRBV30; j_call: TRBJ1-1; d_call: .; clone_size: few; cdr3_aa: CAWSHQGSMNTEAFF; cdr3_nt: TGTGCCTGGAGTCACCAGGGGAGCATGAACACTGAAGCTTTCTTT
v_call: TRBV7-8; j_call: TRBJ2-5; d_call: .; clone_size: .; cdr3_aa: CASSRDRGGQTQYF; cdr3_nt: TGTGCCAGCAGCAGGGACCGCGGAGGACAGACCCAGTACTTC
v_call: TRBV19; j_call: TRBJ2-1; d_call: .; clone_size: .; cdr3_aa: CASSDRSTYNEQFF; cdr3_nt: TGTGCCAGTAGTGACAGGAGTACGTACAATGAGCAGTTCTTC
v_call: TRBV7-9; j_call: TRBJ1-2; d_call: .; clone_size: .; cdr3_aa: CASSSPQWRDGYTF; cdr3_nt: TGTGCCAGCAGCTCACCACAGTGGCGGGATGGCTACACCTTC
v_call: TRBV6-5; j_call: TRBJ1-2; d_call: .; clone_size: once; cdr3_aa: CASSYSGMVNYGYTF; cdr3_nt: TGTGCCAGCAGTTACTCAGGGATGGTTAACTATGGCTACACCTTC
v_call: TRBV10-1; j_call: TRBJ2-5; d_call: .; clone_size: .; cdr3_aa: CASSENRVGDQETQYF; cdr3_nt: TGCGCCAGCAGTGAGAACCGGGTGGGGGACCAAGAGACCCAGTACTTC
v_call: TRBV2; j_call: TRBJ1-1; d_call: .; clone_size: few; cdr3_aa: CASSVTGKDTEAFF; cdr3_nt: TGTGCCAGCAGTGTAACAGGGAAGGACACTGAAGCTTTCTTT
v_call: TRBV18; j_call: TRBJ2-7; d_call: .; clone_size: .; cdr3_aa: CASSPGSDYEQYF; cdr3_nt: TGTGCCAGCTCACCGGGTTCCGACTACGAGCAGTACTTC
v_call: TRBV9; j_call: TRBJ2-1; d_call: TRBD1; clone_size: .; cdr3_aa: CASSVVGGALNEQFF; cdr3_nt: TGTGCCAGCAGCGTAGTAGGGGGCGCGCTCAATGAGCAGTTCTTC
v_call: TRBV5-4; j_call: TRBJ2-1; d_call: TRBD2; clone_size: .; cdr3_aa: CASSLDSGTGNEQFF; cdr3_nt: TGTGCCAGCAGCTTGGATAGCGGGACGGGCAATGAGCAGTTCTTC
v_call: TRBV15; j_call: TRBJ2-7; d_call: TRBD2; clone_size: once; cdr3_aa: CATSRGLEAYEQYF; cdr3_nt: TGTGCCACCAGCAGGGGACTAGAAGCCTACGAGCAGTACTTC
v_call: TRBV5-1; j_call: TRBJ2-7; d_call: TRBD2; clone_size: .; cdr3_aa: CASSLGPGTSGAYEQYF; cdr3_nt: TGCGCCAGCAGCTTGGGACCCGGGACTAGCGGGGCTTACGAGCAGTACTTC
v_call: TRBV6-1; j_call: TRBJ1-2; d_call: .; clone_size: .; cdr3_aa: CASSERWDNYGYTF; cdr3_nt: TGTGCCAGCAGTGAAAGATGGGATAACTATGGCTACACCTTC
v_call: TRBV5-6; j_call: TRBJ2-5; d_call: .; clone_size: once; cdr3_aa: CASSLSHPLRETQYF; cdr3_nt: TGTGCCAGCAGCCTAAGTCACCCCTTACGGGAGACCCAGTACTTC
v_call: TRBV6-1; j_call: TRBJ2-7; d_call: .; clone_size: .; cdr3_aa: CASREGGSEQYF; cdr3_nt: TGTGCCAGCAGGGAAGGGGGGAGCGAGCAGTACTTC
v_call: TRBV19; j_call: TRBJ2-5; d_call: TRBD1; clone_size: once; cdr3_aa: CASSRSRGQVETQYF; cdr3_nt: TGTGCCAGTAGTAGATCCAGGGGGCAGGTTGAGACCCAGTACTTC
v_call: TRBV27; j_call: TRBJ2-4; d_call: .; clone_size: .; cdr3_aa: CASSRPDRKNIQYF; cdr3_nt: TGTGCCAGCAGTCGACCAGACCGAAAAAACATTCAGTACTTC
v_call: TRBV7-5; j_call: TRBJ1-1; d_call: .; clone_size: .; cdr3_aa: CARSLSSAEAFF; cdr3_nt: TGTGCCAGAAGCTTATCTAGCGCGGAAGCTTTCTTT
v_call: TRBV25-1; j_call: TRBJ1-2; d_call: .; clone_size: .; cdr3_aa: CASSEQGTGYTF; cdr3_nt: TGTGCCAGCAGTGAGCAGGGCACCGGCTACACCTTC
v_call: TRBV2; j_call: TRBJ2-5; d_call: .; clone_size: .; cdr3_aa: CASSLIQGNQETQYF; cdr3_nt: TGTGCCAGCAGCCTTATACAGGGAAACCAAGAGACCCAGTACTTC
v_call: TRBV27; j_call: TRBJ2-3; d_call: TRBD1; clone_size: .; cdr3_aa: CASSFLGQEHTDTQYF; cdr3_nt: TGTGCCAGCAGTTTCCTAGGACAGGAACACACAGATACGCAGTATTTT